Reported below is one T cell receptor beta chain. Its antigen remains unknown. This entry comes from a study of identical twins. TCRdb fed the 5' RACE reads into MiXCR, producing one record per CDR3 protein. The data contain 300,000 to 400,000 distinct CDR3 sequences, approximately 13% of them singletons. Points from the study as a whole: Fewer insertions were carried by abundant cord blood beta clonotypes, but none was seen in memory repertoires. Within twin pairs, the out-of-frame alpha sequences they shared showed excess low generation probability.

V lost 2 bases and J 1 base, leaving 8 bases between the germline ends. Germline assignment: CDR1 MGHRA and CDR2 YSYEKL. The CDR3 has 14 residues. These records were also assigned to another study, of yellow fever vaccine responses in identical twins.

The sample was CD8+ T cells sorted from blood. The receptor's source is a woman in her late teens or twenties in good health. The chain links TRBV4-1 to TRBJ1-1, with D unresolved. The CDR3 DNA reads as TGCGCCAGCAGCCAAAAACAAGAGAACACTGAAGCTTTCTTT. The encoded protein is CASSQKQENTEAFF.